A single sample gave rise to the 5 T cell receptor beta chains below, sequenced in a study of identical twins. In TCRdb, the 5' RACE reads were re-called with MiXCR into one record per CDR3 protein. The sample holds hundreds of thousands of distinct CDR3 sequences; 20% to 25% are singletons and the top ten take 4.3%. These data were likewise used in another study, on T cells expressing NK-cell markers.

Sequenced sample: PBMCs. The receptor source for this set is a woman between 18 and 29 years old in good health.

This clonotype was observed a handful of times. The CDR3 sequence: CASTLIFDSGYEQYF. For the CDR3, the DNA is TGTGCCAGCACCCTTATATTCGACAGTGGCTACGAGCAGTACTTC. The chain combines TRBV7-9 with TRBJ2-7, with D perhaps matching TRBD1 (5 bases). CDR1 SEHNR and CDR2 FQNEAQ come from the germline V gene (reference sequence). CDR3 length: 15 amino acids. V was shortened by 7 bases and J by 3 bases, with 19 bases between the two germline ends.

V gene TRBV20-1 combines with J gene TRBJ1-1; D is unresolved. Germline V lookup: CDR1 DFQATT, CDR2 SNEGSKA (reference sequence). This CDR3 is 12 amino acids long. Trimming stripped 5 bases from V and 5 bases from J, with 12 bases between. The CDR3 DNA reads as TGCAGTGCTGGTCAGGCCGGTACTGAAGCTTTCTTT. This gives the protein CSAGQAGTEAFF.

This clonotype was found a few times. V gene TRBV5-1 combines with J gene TRBJ1-1; unclear D gene. There are 12 residues in the CDR3. V dropped 3 bases and J dropped 7 bases, with 10 bases sitting between them. Looked up from germline, CDR1 is SGHRS and CDR2 is YFSETQ. The CDR3 sequence: CASSSEGLEAFF. The CDR3 region has the DNA TGCGCCAGCAGCTCCGAAGGTCTTGAAGCTTTCTTT. The full variable domain, rest sourced from reference TRBV5-1 and TRBJ1-1, is KAGVTQTPRYLIKTRGQQVTLSCSPISGHRSVSWYQQTPGQGLQFLFEYFSETQRNKGNFPGRFSGRQFSNSRSEMNVSTLELGDSALYLCASSSEGLEAFFGQGTRLTVV.

This clonotype was seen at least ten times. V is TRBV20-1 and J is TRBJ2-7; 10 bases are shared with TRBD1. Germline loops: CDR1 DFQATT, CDR2 SNEGSKA (reference sequence). V lost 5 bases to trimming and J lost 2 bases; unmatched junction nucleotides: 6. The CDR3 consists of 14 residues. The chain's CDR3 is CSAGRGQGAYEQYF. In DNA form, the CDR3 reads TGCAGTGCTGGTAGAGGACAGGGGGCCTACGAGCAGTACTTC.

The V call is TRBV15, the J call TRBJ2-1; D uncertain. The CDR3 is 16 residues long. CDR1 and CDR2 (germline): LNHNV, YYDKDF (reference sequence). Deletions cut 0 bases from V and 3 bases from J, with 12 bases between. The CDR3: CATSREGRMFYNEQFF. Written as DNA, the CDR3 is TGTGCCACCAGCAGAGAGGGCCGCATGTTCTACAATGAGCAGTTCTTC.